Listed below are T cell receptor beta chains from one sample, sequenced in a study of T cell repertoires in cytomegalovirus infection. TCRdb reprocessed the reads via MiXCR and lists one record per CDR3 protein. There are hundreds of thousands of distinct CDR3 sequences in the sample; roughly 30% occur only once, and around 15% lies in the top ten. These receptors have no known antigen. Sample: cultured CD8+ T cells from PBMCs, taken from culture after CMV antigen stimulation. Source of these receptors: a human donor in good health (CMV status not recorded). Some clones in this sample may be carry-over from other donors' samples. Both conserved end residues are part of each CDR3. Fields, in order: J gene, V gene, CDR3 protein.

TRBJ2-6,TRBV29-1,CSVEGAAGQGSGANVLTF
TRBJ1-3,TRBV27,CASSLSGASGNTIYF
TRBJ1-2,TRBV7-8,CASSLTGQGRYGYTF
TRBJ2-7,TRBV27,CASSPDIYEQYF
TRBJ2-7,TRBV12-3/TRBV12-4,CASSRPSALEQYF
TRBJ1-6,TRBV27,CASSLYPGQGMGSPLHF
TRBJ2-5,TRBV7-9,CASSPTGQQETQYF
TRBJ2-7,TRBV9,CASSPRTRGADEQYF
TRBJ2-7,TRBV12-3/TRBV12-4,CASSFASDYSYEQYF
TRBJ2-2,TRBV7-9,CASSPNNQGAKNTGELFF
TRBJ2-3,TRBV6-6,CASSYLKPGSTDTQYF
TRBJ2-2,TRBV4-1,CASSQDNFWGQGANTGELFF
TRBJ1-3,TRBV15,CATSRDPKARSGNTIYF
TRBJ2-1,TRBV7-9,CASSPPGLGYNEQFF
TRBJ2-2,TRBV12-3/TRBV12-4,CASSLGGGFNTGELFF
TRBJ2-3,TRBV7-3,CASSSVMTGTSGEITDTQYF
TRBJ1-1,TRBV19,CASSIRREVMNTEAFF
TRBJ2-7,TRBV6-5,CASSYREGYEQYF
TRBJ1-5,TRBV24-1,CATSESGGMNQPQHF
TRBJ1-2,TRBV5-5,CASSIPGTRNLDGYTF
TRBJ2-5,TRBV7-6,CASSRRDRAQETQYF
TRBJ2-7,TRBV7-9,CASSLDPFGEQYF
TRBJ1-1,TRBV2,CASTTVNTEAFF
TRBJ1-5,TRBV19,CASSRTVSNQPQHF
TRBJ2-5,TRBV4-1,CASSRVTSGGETQYF
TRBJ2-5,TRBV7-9,CASSRRQGAREYQETQYF
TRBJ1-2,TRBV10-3,CAITPGQGEGYTF
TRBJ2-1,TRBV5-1,CASSLAVFYNEQFF
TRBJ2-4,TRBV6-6,CASITATLQYF
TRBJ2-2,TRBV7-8,CASSLSPGHSNTGELFF
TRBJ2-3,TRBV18,CASSPPGRDTQYF
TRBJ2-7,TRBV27,CASSSGLAFDEQYF
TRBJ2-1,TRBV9,CASSVKGRTYFYNEQFF
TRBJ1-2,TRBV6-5,CASRPPSGTAFYGYTF
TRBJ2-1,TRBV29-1,CSVEGLGRGDDNEQFF